These 4 T cell receptor beta chains were all obtained from the same sample, sequenced in a study of shared T cell receptors in the human thymus. Sequencing used immunoSEQ multiplex PCR; TCRdb keeps in-frame clones, though not all of them. Altogether approximately 580,000 clones are present, 70% to 80% being singletons, with the ten largest covering 0.01% to 0.015%. This sample also appeared in a second study, on human thymus T cells.

Input material: thymocytes. These receptors all come from a boy under two years old with a congenital heart defect.

The sample holds a few counts of this clone. CDR3 region: CASSLKVGPETQYF. The CDR3, as DNA: TGTGCCAGCAGCTTGAAGGTGGGCCCAGAGACCCAGTACTTC. The genes are TRBV5-4 and TRBJ2-5; D gene unclear. Germline values: CDR1 SGHNT, CDR2 YYREEE (reference sequence). This CDR3 spans 14 amino acids. Trimming left V 1 base short and J 4 bases short, with 11 bases between. The complete variable domain, with remaining parts taken from reference TRBV5-4 and TRBJ2-5, reads ETGVTQSPTHLIKTRGQQVTLRCSSQSGHNTVSWYQQALGQGPQFIFQYYREEENGRGNFPPRFSGLQFPNYSSELNVNALELDDSALYLCASSLKVGPETQYFGPGTRLLVL.

The chain carries TRBV19 and TRBJ1-6, with D uncertain. V was cut by 3 bases and J by 8 bases, with 14 bases left in between. CDR1 LNHDA and CDR2 SQIVND come from the germline V gene (reference sequence). There are 15 residues in the CDR3. CDR3 sequence: CASSMGSQRHSPLHF. CDR3 coding DNA: TGTGCCAGTAGTATGGGTAGTCAGCGGCATTCACCCCTCCACTTT.

Concerning this clone itself: One junction end does not reproduce the germline sequence, and a read error may be involved. V is TRBV28 and J is TRBJ2-5; D perhaps matches TRBD1 (6 bases). Germline CDR1 reads MDHEN; CDR2 reads SYDVKM. This CDR3 comprises 14 residues. The CDR3: CASSTVQGQETQYF. The CDR3 bases are TGCGCCAGCAGTACCGTACAGGGACAAGAGACCCAGTACTTC.

The CDR3, as DNA: TGTGCCAGCAGCCAAGTACTAGCGGGGGGGGGCGGAGAGCAGTACTTC. As protein: CASSQVLAGGGGEQYF. The chain combines TRBV4-2 with TRBJ2-7, with TRBD2 identical over 13 bases. There are 16 residues in the CDR3. With V trimmed by 1 base and J by 7 bases, 7 bases remained unmatched. Germline V gives CDR1 LGHNA, CDR2 YNFKEQ.